Listed below are T cell receptor beta chains from one sample, sequenced in a study of cytomegalovirus exposure and HLA in healthy donors. The assay was immunoSEQ multiplex PCR, and TCRdb's table has in-frame clones only and misses some. The sample holds 20,000 to 25,000 clones, around 77% seen once. Sequenced: PBMCs. The receptors were gathered from a man aged 55 to 70 in good health and CMV-seronegative. CDR3s leave out the opening cysteine and the closing phenylalanine or tryptophan.

cdr3_length: 12
j_call: TRBJ2-2
v_call: TRBV19
cdr3_aa: ASMRRTNTGELF

cdr3_length: 16
j_call: TRBJ2-2
v_call: TRBV5-1
cdr3_aa: ASSSPLGLARNTGELF

cdr3_length: 14
j_call: TRBJ2-7
v_call: TRBV4-1
cdr3_aa: ASSLRGLAGVYEQY

cdr3_length: 9
j_call: TRBJ2-5
v_call: TRBV25-1
cdr3_aa: AHGGKETQY

cdr3_length: 14
j_call: TRBJ2-1
v_call: TRBV5-1
cdr3_aa: ASSLAIGGPYNEQF

cdr3_length: 12
j_call: TRBJ2-1
v_call: TRBV7-3
cdr3_aa: ASSLETVYNEQF

cdr3_length: 12
j_call: TRBJ2-2
v_call: TRBV7-7
cdr3_aa: ASSKDRGTGELF

cdr3_length: 13
j_call: TRBJ1-5
v_call: TRBV27
cdr3_aa: ASSSFASSNQPQH

cdr3_length: 13
j_call: TRBJ2-2
v_call: TRBV11-2
cdr3_aa: ASSLVRGPGGELF

cdr3_length: 12
j_call: TRBJ2-1
v_call: TRBV7-2
cdr3_aa: ASSLTLVSNEQF

cdr3_length: 13
j_call: TRBJ1-1
v_call: TRBV6-5
cdr3_aa: ASTPNPGLYTEAF

cdr3_length: 16
j_call: TRBJ2-3
v_call: TRBV13
cdr3_aa: ASSRLWASGSLTDTQY

cdr3_length: 9
j_call: TRBJ1-1
v_call: TRBV28
cdr3_aa: AGSFLTEAF

cdr3_length: 12
j_call: TRBJ2-3
v_call: TRBV7-6
cdr3_aa: ASSLGQGTDTQY

cdr3_length: 14
j_call: TRBJ1-4
v_call: TRBV6-6
cdr3_aa: ASSYSSGATNEKLF

cdr3_length: 11
j_call: TRBJ1-1
v_call: TRBV30
cdr3_aa: ASYQGTYTEAF

cdr3_length: 16
j_call: TRBJ1-1
v_call: TRBV4-2
cdr3_aa: ASSPKNRRQGTNTEAF

cdr3_length: 10
j_call: TRBJ1-3
v_call: TRBV4-2
cdr3_aa: ASSQVRGSFF

cdr3_length: 13
j_call: TRBJ2-1
v_call: TRBV6-5
cdr3_aa: ASSSTSGGDNEQF

cdr3_length: 11
j_call: TRBJ2-7
v_call: TRBV7-8
cdr3_aa: ASRDRGRYEQY

cdr3_length: 11
j_call: TRBJ1-3
v_call: TRBV28
cdr3_aa: ASSPQGANTIY

cdr3_length: 11
j_call: TRBJ1-1
v_call: TRBV4-1
cdr3_aa: ASSQDRDRVAF

cdr3_length: 12
j_call: TRBJ2-7
v_call: TRBV7-2
cdr3_aa: ASSPRTGAYEQY

cdr3_length: 14
j_call: TRBJ2-3
v_call: TRBV5-1
cdr3_aa: ASSRLTSGSGDTQY

cdr3_length: 13
j_call: TRBJ2-6
v_call: TRBV9
cdr3_aa: ASSGGGSGANVLT

cdr3_length: 13
j_call: TRBJ1-3
v_call: TRBV18
cdr3_aa: ASSPQAGYGNTIY

cdr3_length: 12
j_call: TRBJ1-1
v_call: TRBV7-3
cdr3_aa: ASSLLQGVTEAF

cdr3_length: 13
j_call: TRBJ1-4
v_call: TRBV19
cdr3_aa: ASSPRTGSNEQLF

cdr3_length: 13
j_call: TRBJ2-4
v_call: TRBV18
cdr3_aa: ASSPPGVAKNIQY

cdr3_length: 12
j_call: TRBJ2-3
v_call: TRBV7-3
cdr3_aa: ASRDGQGTDTQY

cdr3_length: 13
j_call: TRBJ2-7
v_call: TRBV7-2
cdr3_aa: ASSLLLAGGAEQY

cdr3_length: 11
j_call: TRBJ1-1
v_call: TRBV7-3
cdr3_aa: ASSLTGVAEAF

cdr3_length: 15
j_call: TRBJ2-3
v_call: TRBV9
cdr3_aa: ASRGALADRGFDTQY

cdr3_length: 13
j_call: TRBJ1-6
v_call: TRBV25-1
cdr3_aa: ASSDGGLGVSPLH

cdr3_length: 13
j_call: TRBJ2-5
v_call: TRBV10-3
cdr3_aa: AIGTSATAGETQY